This TCR beta chain came from a study of blood T cells in healthy people across ages. A J-beta primer mix and a sample-barcoded 5' primer were used in a second PCR of about 7 to 12 cycles. Each cDNA molecule was tagged by a template-switch adaptor with 12 random nucleotides. Each CDR3 protein is one row after TCRdb ran MiXCR on the 5' RACE reads. This sample has over 500,000 distinct CDR3 sequences, with roughly half found just once. The CDR3 totals 14 residues. The germline V gene has CDR1 DFQATT and CDR2 SNEGSKA (reference sequence). V gave up 1 base and J gave up 3 bases; unmatched junction bases: 3. Staff drew ten milliliters of peripheral blood from each donor.

The J gene is TRBJ1-1, the V gene TRBV20-1, with 9 bases that match TRBD1. The specimen sequenced was blood. The receptor was isolated from a woman older than 75 in good health. The CDR3 region has the DNA TGCAGTGCTAGAGGACAGGGGGTCTACACTGAAGCTTTCTTT. Encoded protein: CSARGQGVYTEAFF.